This T cell receptor (beta chain) appears in the sequencing data of a study of cytomegalovirus exposure and HLA in healthy donors. The germline V and J ends were trimmed by 5 bases and 9 bases, with 11 bases remaining between them. Germline V lookup: CDR1 DFQATT, CDR2 SNEGSKA (reference sequence). The CDR3 consists of 11 residues. The donors were members of the validation cohort comprising over a hundred subjects, separate from the roughly 700-subject first cohort. Generated by immunoSEQ multiplex PCR, the TCRdb table keeps only in-frame clones and is missing some. The data show more than 95,000 clones, with about 90% seen just once and about 1.9% held by the top ten.

The chain is built from TRBV20-1 and TRBJ2-1; weak D call: TRBD2 (5 bases). This TCR came from a young woman in good health and CMV-seronegative. Sequencing was done on a sample of PBMCs. CDR3 sequence (DNA): TGCAGTGCTCCTTCTAGCACTGAGCAGTTCTTC. Amino acid sequence: CSAPSSTEQFF.